Each of the 10 T cell receptor beta chains below was sequenced from the same sample in a study of T cell repertoires in cytomegalovirus infection. TCRdb reanalysed the reads using MiXCR and keeps one entry per CDR3 protein. Found here are 100,000 or so distinct CDR3 sequences, more than 15% of them singletons; the top ten hold 6.5% to 9.5%. The sample was PBMCs. The receptors originated from a human donor in good health (CMV status not recorded). Some clones in this sample may be carry-over from other donors' samples.

In this sample, this clonotype turned up many times. The chain uses TRBV7-2 and TRBJ2-3, with D maybe TRBD2 (7 bases). The germline gives CDR1 SGHTA, CDR2 FQGNSA. The V end was cut by 3 bases, the J end by 2 bases, with 15 bases between. The length of the CDR3 is 16 residues. The chain's CDR3 is CASSLYPGGNTDTQYF. The DNA for the CDR3 is TGTGCCAGCAGCTTGTATCCGGGGGGCAACACAGATACGCAGTATTTT.

The chain employs TRBV5-6 and TRBJ1-2; tentative D call: TRBD1 (6 bases). In germline, CDR1 is SGHDT, CDR2 YYEEEE. This CDR3 is built from 14 residues. V was clipped by 4 bases and J by 3 bases, with 13 bases between them. CDR3: CASSPQGLDYGYTF. CDR3 DNA: TGTGCCAGCAGCCCACAGGGATTGGACTATGGCTACACCTTC.

The chain combines TRBV6-1 with TRBJ1-1; 8 nucleotides align to TRBD1. The V gene end was trimmed by 6 bases and the J gene end by 3 bases; junction bases not matched to a gene: 6. The CDR3 contains 14 residues. The germline V gene encodes CDR1 MNHNS and CDR2 SASEGT. In DNA form, the CDR3 reads TGTGCCAGCAGCCAGGACAGGGCGGACACTGAAGCTTTCTTT. Protein product: CASSQDRADTEAFF.

Remarks on this clonotype: This could be a read error, since a much larger clone is one nucleotide away. The CDR3 region has the DNA TGTGCCAGCAGTTACGGGGGGACCTCCCCCTCGGAGTTTTTT. Amino acid sequence: CASSYGGTSPSEFF. The chain couples TRBV28 to TRBJ2-3, with 7 bases lining up with TRBD2. Germline CDR1 reads MDHEN; CDR2 reads SYDVKM. The CDR3 extends over 14 amino acids.

A few counts support this clonotype. The CDR3 loop is CASGPELGGYQPQHF. The DNA of the CDR3 is TGTGCCAGCGGACCGGAACTCGGGGGGTATCAGCCCCAGCATTTT. This chain joins TRBV2 and TRBJ1-5, with a weak D call TRBD1 (5 bases). With 8 bases removed from V and 5 bases from J, the gap between germline ends came to 19 bases. The germline CDR1 and CDR2 sequences are SNHLY and FYNNEI. The CDR3 loop spans 15 amino acids.

V and J are TRBV20-1 and TRBJ2-6; D tentatively reads TRBD1 or TRBD2 (5 bases each). The V and J ends lost 0 bases and 0 bases respectively, with 12 bases between them. Germline V gene lookup returns CDR1 DFQATT and CDR2 SNEGSKA (reference sequence). This CDR3 has 17 residues. The CDR3 region is CSAREKGTNSGANVLTF. The CDR3 bases are TGCAGTGCTAGAGAGAAGGGGACGAACTCTGGGGCCAACGTCCTGACTTTC.

This clonotype was picked up a small number of times. V and J are TRBV28 and TRBJ2-1; 14 positions agree with TRBD2. CDR1 is MDHEN and CDR2 is SYDVKM in the germline V gene. V shed 6 bases and J 9 bases; nucleotides not matched to a gene: 7. The length of the CDR3 is 15 residues. The DNA for the CDR3 is TGTGCCAGCAGCTTAGGGACTAGCGGGGGAGGTGAGCAGTTCTTC. This sequence encodes CASSLGTSGGGEQFF.

This rearrangement joins TRBV19 to TRBJ1-5; unclear D gene. The CDR3 contains 13 residues. The germline gives CDR1 LNHDA, CDR2 SQIVND (reference sequence). V lost 5 bases to trimming and J lost 9 bases, with 14 bases between them. The CDR3 nucleotides read TGTGCCAGTAGTGGGCCGGGAACTCGGCCCCAGCATTTT. Amino acids: CASSGPGTRPQHF.

This clonotype was recorded at least ten times. The chain carries TRBV5-1 and TRBJ2-3, with D hard to call. V lost 0 bases, J lost 7 bases, and 3 bases lay in between. Germline-derived CDR1 and CDR2 are SGHRS and YFSETQ. The CDR3 has 11 residues. CDR3 bases: TGCGCCAGCAGCTTGGAAAATACGCAGTATTTT. Translated: CASSLENTQYF.

V usage is TRBV20-1 and J usage is TRBJ1-5; D unresolved. V dropped 4 bases and J dropped 5 bases, with 18 bases sitting between them. The germline gives CDR1 DFQATT, CDR2 SNEGSKA (reference sequence). The CDR3 length is 15 residues. The CDR3 DNA sequence: TGCAGTGCTACCCCGATAGGTTACGAGGATCAGCCCCAGCATTTT. This gives the protein CSATPIGYEDQPQHF.